Described below is a single T cell receptor (beta chain) sequence and its context. Its antigen target is currently unknown. No base quality values were provided; no much bigger clone lies one nucleotide off. V is pared back by 5 bases and J by 2 bases, with 16 bases lying between the germline termini. CDR1 and CDR2 are drawn from the germline V gene: MDHEN, SYDVKM. Counted from cysteine to phenylalanine, this CDR3 has 16 amino acids. CDR3 DNA is the only sequence kept; it has 48 bases, read in frame from the first base. The time point label here, explained by the study, means: baseline before first vaccination. Vaccinee samples were obtained from the UK trials COV001 and COV002, which included a single-blind randomized controlled phase 2/3 trial of AZD1222 (ChAdOx1 nCoV-19) in healthy adults. For TCRbeta chain sequencing, PBMC samples were collected from trial participants at day 0 and at day 28 after the second dose.

This sample stems from a study of T cell responses to AZD1222 COVID-19 vaccine (dated by TCRdb to 2020 to 2022). At the level of the whole study: AZD1222 recipients given second doses at about 4 weeks or at about 12 weeks were pooled, since spike-specific TCR depth and breadth were not found to differ between the two schedules. A total of 230 to 250 trial participants underwent TCR sequencing, of whom about 200 had received two doses of AZD1222 and 26 had received two doses of the MenACWY control vaccine. Trial participants were enrolled by age into 18-55, 56-69 and 70-plus year subgroups, with roughly 150, 30 and 60 TCR-sequenced participants respectively.

The CDR3 regions of human TCRbeta chains were analyzed by immunosequencing. The published analysis was carried out like this. TCRs in the repertoires were matched against a reference library of SARS-CoV-2-specific TCRs that had been generated with the MIRA antigen-specificity platform. Breadth meant the fraction of unique TCRs that were SARS-CoV-2-associated, whereas depth meant the fraction of total T cells that were SARS-CoV-2-associated. Using the MIRA data, each spike-specific TCR was assigned both to the spike region to which the TCR was reactive and to a CD4 or CD8 class. Log10-transformed breadth and depth values were compared by one-way ANOVA with Sidak's multiple comparisons tests. TCRdb mirrors the immuneACCESS table, restricted to in-frame sequences. Some clones are absent from its copies; in checked studies, under half trace to an unresolved V gene, and the reason for the others is unknown. That table furnishes V, J and clone size, whereas the DNA furnished D and trimming. The sample table records more than 85,000 clones; 82% of these occur just once. In total, the top ten clones hold 5% of the sample.

What the authors observed across the whole study: Nearly half of unique spike-specific TCRs reportedly recognized epitopes outside regions mutated in the B.1.351 and B.1.1.7 variants. Conclusions about previously exposed vaccinees were limited because only six AZD1222 recipients were SARS-CoV-2 seropositive at baseline. The 56-69-year group was small, and its depth increase did not reach significance, likely because of low power. After two AZD1222 doses, both the breadth and the depth of spike-specific TCRs were significantly higher than at day 0 and than in MenACWY recipients. No day 14 peak-response samples were available, so repertoires were characterized only after the peak T cell response. The vaccine-associated CD4 TCRs covered the entire spike protein, and the dominant responses fell in regions 160-218 and 743-854. Participants were mostly white British, with more females than males. The authors suggested clonal diversity may have been underestimated.

The source material was peripheral blood, sampled on day 0 of AZD1222 vaccination. The V gene is TRBV28 and the J gene is TRBJ1-3; the D segment could be TRBD1, given 6 matching bases. The TCR originated in an adult in good health. The CDR3 region reads CASSVMVEGAGNTIYF. Read as DNA, the sequence is TGTGCCAGCAGTGTTATGGTTGAGGGGGCTGGAAACACCATATATTTT.